Reported below is one TCR beta chain. Since it is a stray read in a library aimed at alpha chains, this beta chain has a size that is not meaningful. Germline V gene data show CDR1 as SGHAT and CDR2 as FQNNGV. The CDR3 spans 16 residues. V was pared by 5 bases and J by 5 bases, with 19 bases between. TCRdb re-analysed the 5' RACE reads in MiXCR, keeping a single row per CDR3 protein. This table holds some 89 distinct CDR3 sequences. This entry belongs to a study of spatial heterogeneity in lung cancer. Overall study: Each time, sequencing found more beta-chain sequences than alpha-chain sequences.

Sample time point: sample taken at primary tumor resection. From tumor, nontumor lung or frozen PBMC, whole RNA was taken unsorted for sequencing. The TCR was taken from a male donor with early-stage non-small cell lung cancer. The chain recombines TRBV11-2 with TRBJ2-1, with D perhaps being TRBD1 or TRBD2 (5 bases each). The material was PBMCs, obtained at surgery. This chain's CDR3 is CASSILRGPKNNEQFF. The DNA of the CDR3 is TGTGCCAGCAGCATCTTGAGGGGCCCTAAAAACAATGAGCAGTTCTTC.